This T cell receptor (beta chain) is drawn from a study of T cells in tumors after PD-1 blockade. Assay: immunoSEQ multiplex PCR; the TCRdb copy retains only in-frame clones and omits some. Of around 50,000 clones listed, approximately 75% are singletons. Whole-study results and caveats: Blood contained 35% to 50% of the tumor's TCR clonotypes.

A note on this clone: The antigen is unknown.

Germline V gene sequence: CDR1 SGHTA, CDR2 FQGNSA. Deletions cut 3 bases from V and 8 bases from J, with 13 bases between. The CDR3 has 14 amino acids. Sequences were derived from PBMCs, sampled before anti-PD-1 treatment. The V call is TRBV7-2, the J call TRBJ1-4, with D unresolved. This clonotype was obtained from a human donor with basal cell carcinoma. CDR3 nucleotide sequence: TGTGCCAGCAGCTTTCGGGGAGCAAGCGAAAAACTGTTTTTT. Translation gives CASSFRGASEKLFF.